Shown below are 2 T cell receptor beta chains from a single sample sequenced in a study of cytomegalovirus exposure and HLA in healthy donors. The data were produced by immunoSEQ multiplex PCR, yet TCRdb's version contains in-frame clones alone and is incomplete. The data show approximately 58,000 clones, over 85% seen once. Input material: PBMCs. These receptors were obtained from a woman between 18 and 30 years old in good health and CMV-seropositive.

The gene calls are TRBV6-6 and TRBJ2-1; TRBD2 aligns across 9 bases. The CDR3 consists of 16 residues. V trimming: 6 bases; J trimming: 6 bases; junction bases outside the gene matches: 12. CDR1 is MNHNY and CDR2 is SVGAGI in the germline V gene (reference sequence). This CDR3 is CASRSDRGTSINEQFF. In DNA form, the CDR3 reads TGTGCCAGCAGATCCGACCGAGGGACTAGCATCAATGAGCAGTTCTTC.

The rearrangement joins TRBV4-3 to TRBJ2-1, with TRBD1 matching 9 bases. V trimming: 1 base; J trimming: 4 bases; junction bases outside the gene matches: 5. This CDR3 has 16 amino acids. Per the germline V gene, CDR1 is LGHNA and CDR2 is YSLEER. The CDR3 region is CASSQVLDRGYNEQFF. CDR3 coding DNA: TGCGCCAGCAGCCAAGTTTTGGACAGGGGTTACAATGAGCAGTTCTTC.